This is a list of T cell receptor beta chains from one sample in a study of siplizumab effects on memory and regulatory T cells. TCRdb's copy holds only in-frame clones and misses some; the assay was immunoSEQ multiplex PCR. The table includes about 110,000 clones, about nine tenths detected once. The specimen was CD4+ T cells sorted from blood. Source of these receptors: a human donor in good health. The CDR3 runs from the conserved cysteine through the conserved F or W. A D gene is named only where the DNA matches it firmly. Not all rows give a size; the values are once, few, many and, for expanded clones, a class.

len,d_gene,v_gene,j_gene,abundance,CDR3aa,CDR3nt
12,NA,TRBV29-1,TRBJ2-5,NA,CSVDWPQETQYF,TGCAGCGTCGACTGGCCCCAGGAGACCCAGTACTTC
15,NA,TRBV6-6,TRBJ2-3,NA,CASSYSNAVTDTQYF,TGTGCCAGCAGTTACTCTAATGCGGTGACAGATACGCAGTATTTT
16,TRBD2,TRBV19,TRBJ2-2,NA,CASSTGTSGGAGELFF,TGTGCCAGTAGTACCGGGACTAGCGGGGGGGCCGGGGAGCTGTTTTTT
15,NA,TRBV7-9,TRBJ2-7,once,CASSLEEARVAEQYF,TGTGCCAGCAGCTTAGAAGAGGCCAGGGTCGCCGAGCAGTACTTC
11,NA,TRBV6-6,TRBJ2-1,NA,CASRGAWEQFF,TGTGCCAGCCGGGGGGCATGGGAGCAGTTCTTC
13,TRBD1,TRBV2,TRBJ1-1,NA,CASQGTVNTEAFF,TGTGCCAGCCAGGGGACAGTGAACACTGAAGCTTTCTTT
15,TRBD1,TRBV5-1,TRBJ1-1,NA,CASSLGTGLVTEAFF,TGCGCCAGCAGCTTAGGGACAGGGCTGGTCACTGAAGCTTTCTTT
15,NA,TRBV19,TRBJ1-5,NA,CASGPVGGTDQPQHF,TGTGCCAGTGGTCCGGTGGGGGGGACCGATCAGCCCCAGCATTTT
16,TRBD2,TRBV5-1,TRBJ2-7,NA,CASSLALAGGHYEQYF,TGCGCCAGCAGCTTGGCGCTAGCGGGAGGCCACTACGAGCAGTACTTC
13,NA,TRBV5-1,TRBJ1-5,NA,CASSLAGEQPQHF,TGCGCCAGCAGCTTGGCCGGAGAACAGCCCCAGCATTTT
11,NA,TRBV7-9,TRBJ1-1,once,CASSFESEAFF,TGTGCCAGCAGCTTCGAAAGTGAAGCTTTCTTT
14,NA,TRBV19,TRBJ2-3,NA,CASTRGKRTDTQYF,TGTGCCAGTACCCGGGGGAAACGCACAGATACGCAGTATTTT
15,NA,TRBV27,TRBJ1-5,NA,CASSLAGYSNQPQHF,TGTGCCAGCAGTTTAGCGGGATATAGCAATCAGCCCCAGCATTTT
18,TRBD2,TRBV4-2,TRBJ2-3,NA,CASSQEGTSGGSTDTQYF,TGTGCCAGCAGCCAGGAGGGGACTAGCGGGGGGAGCACAGATACGCAGTATTTT
19,NA,TRBV19,TRBJ2-4,NA,CASRGGRSRNFLAKNIQYF,TGTGCCAGTAGGGGGGGTAGGTCTAGAAACTTCTTAGCCAAAAACATTCAGTACTTC
15,NA,TRBV6-1,TRBJ2-7,NA,CASSLSRAVTYEQYF,TGTGCCAGCAGTCTTTCACGAGCGGTGACCTACGAGCAGTACTTC
14,TRBD1,TRBV5-1,TRBJ1-2,NA,CASSPGQGNYGYTF,TGCGCCAGCAGCCCCGGACAGGGAAACTATGGCTACACCTTC
16,NA,TRBV7-9,TRBJ1-6,NA,CASSLEGDGVSSPLHF,TGTGCCAGCAGCTTAGAGGGGGACGGTGTAAGTTCACCCCTCCACTTT
14,TRBD1,TRBV5-5,TRBJ1-5,NA,CASSPGTGHQPQHF,TGTGCCAGCAGCCCTGGGACAGGGCATCAGCCCCAGCATTTT
16,TRBD2,TRBV4-1,TRBJ2-5,NA,CASSRGGGESEETQYF,TGCGCCAGCAGCCGTGGCGGGGGTGAGTCGGAGGAGACCCAGTACTTC
16,NA,TRBV2,TRBJ1-6,NA,CASSDSWYRYNSPLHF,TGTGCCAGCAGTGATTCCTGGTATCGGTATAATTCACCCCTCCACTTT
15,NA,TRBV19,TRBJ2-7,NA,CASSIFSAGMVEQYF,TGTGCCAGTAGTATTTTTTCAGCAGGGATGGTCGAGCAGTACTTC
13,TRBD1,TRBV6-6,TRBJ1-5,NA,CASGQGIGQPQHF,TGTGCCAGTGGACAGGGCATCGGTCAGCCCCAGCATTTT
16,NA,TRBV7-2,TRBJ1-3,once,CASSLVGTNPGNTIYF,TGTGCCAGCAGCTTAGTGGGGACGAATCCTGGAAACACCATATATTTT
18,TRBD2,TRBV27,TRBJ2-2,NA,CASSYAAGVAGSPGELFF,TGTGCCAGCAGTTACGCCGCGGGGGTAGCGGGGAGTCCTGGGGAGCTGTTTTTT
16,TRBD1,TRBV7-2,TRBJ2-5,once,CASSLGPGQAQETQYF,TGTGCCAGCAGCTTGGGACCGGGACAGGCCCAAGAGACCCAGTACTTC
16,NA,TRBV16,TRBJ2-5,once,CASSPPTSAVKETQYF,TGTGCCAGCAGCCCCCCAACTAGTGCAGTGAAGGAGACCCAGTACTTC
15,NA,TRBV19,TRBJ1-1,few,CASSAGPPWSTEAFF,TGTGCCAGTAGTGCGGGACCCCCGTGGAGCACTGAAGCTTTCTTT
12,NA,TRBV7-9,TRBJ1-5,NA,CASSLDFQPQHF,TGTGCCAGCAGCTTAGACTTTCAGCCCCAGCATTTT
18,TRBD1,TRBV7-9,TRBJ2-2,NA,CASSSHNLRGPNTGELFF,TGTGCCAGCAGCTCACACAATCTCAGGGGGCCGAACACCGGGGAGCTGTTTTTT
15,NA,TRBV5-1,TRBJ2-5,NA,CASSLALAGQETQYF,TGCGCCAGCAGCTTGGCTCTGGCAGGCCAAGAGACCCAGTACTTC
14,NA,TRBV7-2,TRBJ2-5,NA,CASSPVGSQETQYF,TGTGCCAGCAGTCCGGTCGGGAGTCAAGAGACCCAGTACTTC
13,NA,TRBV7-2,TRBJ1-1,once,CASSLSRNTEAFF,TGTGCCAGCAGCTTATCGAGGAACACTGAAGCTTTCTTT
15,TRBD1,TRBV6-1,TRBJ1-5,NA,CASSGGQGAWQPQHF,TGTGCCAGCAGTGGGGGACAGGGGGCATGGCAGCCCCAGCATTTT
13,NA,TRBV19,TRBJ2-7,once,CASSGASLDEQYF,TGTGCCAGTTCAGGGGCCTCATTAGACGAGCAGTACTTC
14,NA,TRBV2,TRBJ2-2,NA,CASSTNGGGGELFF,TGTGCCAGCAGTACCAACGGGGGCGGCGGGGAGCTGTTTTTT
15,TRBD2,TRBV7-2,TRBJ2-5,NA,CASSPHSGGQETQYF,TGTGCCAGCAGCCCGCATAGCGGGGGGCAAGAGACCCAGTACTTC
15,NA,TRBV5-4,TRBJ1-2,NA,CASSKDLGVDYGYTF,TGTGCCAGCAGCAAGGACCTGGGGGTCGACTATGGCTACACCTTC
12,NA,TRBV7-9,TRBJ1-2,NA,CASSQANYGYTF,TGTGCCAGCAGCCAAGCCAACTATGGCTACACCTTC
14,NA,TRBV7-9,TRBJ1-4,NA,CASSPRGKDEKLFF,TGTGCCAGCAGCCCCCGGGGTAAGGACGAAAAACTGTTTTTT
14,NA,TRBV9,TRBJ2-2,NA,CASSVGLNTGELFF,TGTGCCAGCAGCGTAGGACTAAACACCGGGGAGCTGTTTTTT
14,TRBD1,TRBV18,TRBJ2-7,NA,CASSPGTGGYEQYF,TGTGCCAGCTCACCAGGGACAGGGGGCTACGAGCAGTACTTC
14,TRBD1,TRBV19,TRBJ1-4,once,CASHTGAANEKLFF,TGTGCCAGTCATACAGGGGCGGCTAATGAAAAACTGTTTTTT
14,NA,TRBV10-2,TRBJ1-1,NA,CASSSQSRNTEAFF,TGCGCCAGCAGTTCTCAGTCAAGGAACACTGAAGCTTTCTTT
13,NA,TRBV15,TRBJ1-4,NA,CATSRDRGEKLFF,TGTGCCACCAGCAGAGATAGAGGTGAAAAACTGTTTTTT
15,TRBD1,TRBV6-1,TRBJ1-4,NA,CASSVQGLANEKLFF,TGTGCCAGCAGTGTACAGGGGCTAGCTAATGAAAAACTGTTTTTT
18,TRBD1,TRBV15,TRBJ2-7,NA,CATSRDLGRDRASYEQYF,TGTGCCACCAGCAGAGACTTGGGCCGGGACAGGGCCTCCTACGAGCAGTACTTC
14,NA,TRBV6-5,TRBJ1-1,NA,CASSEGTWNTEAFF,TGTGCCAGCAGTGAAGGAACCTGGAACACTGAAGCTTTCTTT
16,TRBD2,TRBV19,TRBJ2-1,NA,CASSPRTSGLNNEQFF,TGTGCCAGTAGTCCTCGGACTAGCGGGCTAAACAATGAGCAGTTCTTC